The 6 T cell receptor beta chains given below trace back to one sample, sequenced in a study of blood T cells in healthy people across ages. A second PCR of 7 to 11 cycles used a sample-barcoded 5' primer and a J-beta primer mix. From the 5' RACE reads, TCRdb called clonotypes with MiXCR, one entry per CDR3 protein. The repertoire includes around 1.7 million distinct CDR3 sequences, 28% of them detected once, and roughly 8% sits in the top ten. The sample taken for sequencing was blood. These receptors all stem from a woman aged 25 to 39 in good health.

V and J are TRBV30 and TRBJ1-2; D unclear. V was cut by 4 bases and J by 2 bases, with 11 bases left in between. CDR1 is GTSNPN, CDR2 SVGIG, per germline (reference sequence). This CDR3 region has 13 residues. The CDR3 nucleotides are TGTGCCTGGACACTTGACGGGAACTATGGCTACACCTTC. Amino acid sequence: CAWTLDGNYGYTF.

This clonotype was counted ten times or more. The chain carries TRBV5-1 and TRBJ2-7, with 7 bases matching TRBD1. J gave up 2 bases and V 2 bases, and 10 bases lay outside the gene matches. The CDR3 spans 16 residues. The germline gives CDR1 SGHRS, CDR2 YFSETQ. For the CDR3, the DNA is TGCGCCAGCAGCTTAGCGACCGGGACAGAAACCTACGAGCAGTACTTC. Protein: CASSLATGTETYEQYF.

This chain uses TRBV20-1 with TRBJ2-5; TRBD2 might be the D (5 bases). The CDR3 has 14 amino acids. V shed 6 bases and J shed 2 bases, with 16 bases lying between them. The germline V gene has CDR1 DFQATT and CDR2 SNEGSKA (reference sequence). The CDR3 loop is CSAPEEAKQETQYF. CDR3 sequence (DNA): TGCAGTGCCCCTGAGGAGGCCAAACAAGAGACCCAGTACTTC.

The sample holds a few counts of this clonotype. The chain recombines TRBV2 with TRBJ2-5; 12 nucleotides line up with TRBD2. Germline V gene lookup returns CDR1 SNHLY and CDR2 FYNNEI. The CDR3 contains 15 residues. The V and J ends lost 4 bases and 4 bases, in that order; junction bases with no gene match: 4. CDR3 residues: CASSGTSGKPETQYF. CDR3 nucleotides: TGTGCCAGCAGTGGGACTAGCGGGAAGCCAGAGACCCAGTACTTC.

The chain's CDR3 is CASSPRGGVWIQYF. In DNA form, the CDR3 reads TGTGCCAGCAGTCCCCGTGGGGGGGTATGGATTCAGTACTTC. The gene calls are TRBV6-5 and TRBJ2-4; TRBD2 agrees at 7 bases. Germline V CDR1 and CDR2: MNHEY, SVGAGI. V trimming: 5 bases; J trimming: 10 bases; junction bases outside the gene matches: 11. CDR3 length equals 14 residues.

The chain carries TRBV2 and TRBJ1-5, with TRBD1 matching over 8 bases. V dropped 5 bases and J dropped 4; count of bases not matched to a gene: 7. CDR3 length: 15 residues. Germline V CDR1 and CDR2: SNHLY, FYNNEI. The CDR3: CASSFWTGRNQPQHF. As DNA, the CDR3 is TGTGCCAGCAGTTTTTGGACAGGGAGAAATCAGCCCCAGCATTTT.